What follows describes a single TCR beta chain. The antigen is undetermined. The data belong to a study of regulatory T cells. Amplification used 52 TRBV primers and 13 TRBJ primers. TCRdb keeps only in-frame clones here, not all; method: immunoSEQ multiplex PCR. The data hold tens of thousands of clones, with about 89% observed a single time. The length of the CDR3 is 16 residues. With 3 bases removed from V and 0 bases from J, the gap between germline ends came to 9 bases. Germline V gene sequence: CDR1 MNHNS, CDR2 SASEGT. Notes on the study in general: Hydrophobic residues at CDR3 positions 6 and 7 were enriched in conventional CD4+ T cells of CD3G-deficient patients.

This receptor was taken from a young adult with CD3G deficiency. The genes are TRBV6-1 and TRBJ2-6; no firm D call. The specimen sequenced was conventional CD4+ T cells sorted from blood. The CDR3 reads CASSDRQSSGANVLTF. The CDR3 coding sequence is TGTGCCAGCAGTGACAGGCAAAGCTCTGGGGCCAACGTCCTGACTTTC.